What follows is one T cell receptor (beta chain) and its context. TCRdb keeps only in-frame clones here, not all; method: immunoSEQ multiplex PCR. The data show about 4,400 clones, around 77% seen once. CDR3 size: 16 residues. The germline V and J ends were trimmed by 7 bases and 0 bases, with 15 bases remaining between them. Germline CDR1 is SNHLY and CDR2 is FYNNEI. The source of the sample is a study of chemoradiotherapy in HPV16-positive cancers. Samples were taken several times over chemoradiotherapy. The sample in question was tumor tissue, obtained from a patient who underwent chemoradiotherapy. This TCR derives from a human donor with HPV-associated anogenital cancer. The chain couples TRBV2 to TRBJ2-2, with D maybe TRBD1 (6 bases). The chain's CDR3 is CASIWGQPANTGELFF. CDR3 bases: TGTGCCAGCATTTGGGGGCAGCCCGCGAACACCGGGGAGCTGTTTTTT.